These 27 T cell receptor beta chains came from one sample sequenced in a study of CD8+ T cells in alopecia areata. Following extraction, RNA underwent reverse transcription to cDNA, which served as the sequencing template. Generated by immunoSEQ multiplex PCR, the TCRdb table keeps only in-frame clones and is missing some. Of roughly 250,000 clones in the sample, around 67% were seen once. Sequenced material: CD4+ T cells sorted from blood, taken at week 0. The receptors originated from a human donor with alopecia areata.

The V call is TRBV30, the J call TRBJ1-2, with 7 bases lining up with TRBD1. Per germline, CDR1 GTSNPN and CDR2 SVGIG (reference sequence). The CDR3 covers 11 residues. V lost 5 bases and J lost 8; bases outside the gene matches: 5. CDR3 loop: CAWVGGAGYTF. In DNA, the CDR3 is TGTGCCTGGGTAGGGGGCGCCGGCTACACCTTC.

V gene TRBV6-1 combines with J gene TRBJ1-1; 7 bases align to TRBD1. The V and J ends lost 6 bases and 3 bases, in that order; junction bases with no gene match: 7. This CDR3 has 14 amino acids. The germline gives CDR1 MNHNS, CDR2 SASEGT. CDR3 amino acids: CASRKGGTDTEAFF. CDR3 nucleotides: TGTGCCAGCAGGAAGGGGGGGACAGACACTGAAGCTTTCTTT.

This clone appeared a few times. The chain recombines TRBV11-2 with TRBJ2-7; D possibly corresponds to TRBD2 (5 bases). This CDR3 has 13 residues. The germline CDR1 and CDR2 sequences are SGHAT and FQNNGV. Trimming shortened V by 1 base and J by 5 bases, and 9 bases separated the two germline ends. The CDR3 DNA follows: TGTGCCAGCAGCTTAGGGGGAGATGACGAGCAGTACTTC. It encodes CASSLGGDDEQYF.

This chain links TRBV5-1 with TRBJ1-2; a possible D gene is TRBD1 (5 bases). V dropped 3 bases and J dropped 1 base, with 16 bases sitting between them. CDR1 and CDR2 from the germline V gene are SGHRS and YFSETQ. The CDR3 length is 16 residues. The CDR3 is CASSYREGTVNYGYTF. DNA of the CDR3: TGCGCCAGCAGCTACCGGGAGGGGACGGTTAACTATGGCTACACCTTC.

The V call is TRBV30, the J call TRBJ1-1, with D maybe TRBD1 (5 bases). Trimming removed 8 bases at V and 4 bases at J, with 14 bases between. Germline-derived CDR1 and CDR2 are GTSNPN and SVGIG (reference sequence). The CDR3 runs to 12 residues. This CDR3 is CAGTGRPTEAFF. Written as DNA, the CDR3 is TGTGCCGGCACAGGCCGGCCCACTGAAGCTTTCTTT.

This sequence joins TRBV29-1 and TRBJ1-2; 11 bases agree with TRBD1. CDR1 is SQVTM and CDR2 is ANQGSEA in the germline V gene. The CDR3 contains 14 residues. J gave up 6 bases and V 5 bases, and 8 bases lay outside the gene matches. The CDR3, as DNA: TGCAGCGTTAAGACGGGACAGGGGGAGGATGGCTACACCTTC. Translation: CSVKTGQGEDGYTF.

This chain connects TRBV4-1 to TRBJ2-1, with a tentative D call TRBD1 (5 bases). Germline assignment: CDR1 MGHRA and CDR2 YSYEKL. The CDR3 is 16 amino acids. V lost 0 bases, J lost 3 bases, and 12 bases lay in between. The CDR3 sequence is CASSQDRSRVYNEQFF. Written as DNA, the CDR3 is TGCGCCAGCAGCCAAGATAGATCCAGGGTCTACAATGAGCAGTTCTTC.

The chain uses TRBV6-5 and TRBJ2-1; 9 bases are a match to TRBD1. CDR3 size: 15 residues. J gave up 7 bases and V 7 bases, and 11 bases lay outside the gene matches. Per germline, CDR1 MNHEY and CDR2 SVGAGI. The CDR3 sequence: CASTPTGTGRNEQFF. The CDR3 region has the DNA TGTGCCAGCACCCCGACCGGGACAGGGAGGAATGAGCAGTTCTTC.

Comments on this clone: One end of the junction varies from germline; a read error may be responsible. The genes are TRBV30 and TRBJ1-6; a possible D gene is TRBD1 (5 bases). This CDR3 has 12 residues. Germline values: CDR1 GTSNPN, CDR2 SVGIG (reference sequence). The CDR3 sequence: CAWNLGRQPLHF. The CDR3 nucleotides read TGTGCTTGGAACCTGGGACGCCAACCCCTCCACTTT. The variable domain in full, with the rest retrieved from reference TRBV30 and TRBJ1-6, is SQTIHQWPATLVQPVGSPLSLECTVEGTSNPNLYWYRQAAGRGLQLLFYSVGIGQISSEVPQNLSASRPQDRQFILSSKKLLLSDSGFYLCAWNLGRQPLHFGNGTRLTVT.

The gene calls are TRBV27 and TRBJ1-5, with D unresolved. The CDR3 is made up of 15 amino acids. CDR1 and CDR2 (germline): MNHEY, SMNVEV (reference sequence). Trimming removed 0 bases at V and 4 bases at J, with 10 bases between. The CDR3 sequence: CASSLSSGPNQPQHF. The DNA for the CDR3 is TGTGCCAGCAGTTTATCATCCGGTCCAAATCAGCCCCAGCATTTT.

The chain combines TRBV30 with TRBJ1-6; a weak D match, TRBD1 (5 bases). This CDR3 spans 16 amino acids. V lost 4 bases to trimming and J lost 7 bases, with 20 bases between them. Germline CDR1 reads GTSNPN; CDR2 reads SVGIG (reference sequence). CDR3 region: CAWTPGGATINSPLHF. In nucleotides, the CDR3 is TGTGCCTGGACCCCAGGAGGGGCCACCATCAATTCACCCCTCCACTTT. Together with reference TRBV30 and TRBJ1-6, the CDR3 gives the full variable domain: SQTIHQWPATLVQPVGSPLSLECTVEGTSNPNLYWYRQAAGRGLQLLFYSVGIGQISSEVPQNLSASRPQDRQFILSSKKLLLSDSGFYLCAWTPGGATINSPLHFGNGTRLTVT.

This clone was observed once. CDR3 coding DNA: TGTGCCATCAGTCTAACGTTGGGTAATGAAAAACTGTTTTTT. This gives the protein CAISLTLGNEKLFF. V and J are TRBV10-3 and TRBJ1-4; D is unresolved. Trimming left V 5 bases short and J 4 bases short, with 11 bases between. The CDR3 loop spans 14 amino acids. The germline V gene has CDR1 ENHRY and CDR2 SYGVKD.

The count of this clone is one. This chain links TRBV29-1 with TRBJ2-2, with D uncertain. V lost 3 bases and J lost 0, with 5 bases in between. Germline values: CDR1 SQVTM, CDR2 ANQGSEA. The CDR3 is made up of 13 amino acids. CDR3 protein: CSVDGSNTGELFF. CDR3 bases: TGCAGCGTTGATGGGTCGAACACCGGGGAGCTGTTTTTT.

This chain joins TRBV4-1 and TRBJ2-5; no reliable D call. Germline assignment: CDR1 MGHRA and CDR2 YSYEKL. V was clipped by 5 bases and J by 5 bases, with 18 bases between them. This CDR3 spans 15 amino acids. This CDR3 is CASSSVTDRRETQYF. In DNA, the CDR3 is TGCGCCAGCAGCTCGGTAACGGACCGCCGTGAGACCCAGTACTTC.

The V call is TRBV30, the J call TRBJ1-2; D gene uncertain. Trimming stripped 5 bases from V and 8 bases from J, with 12 bases between. The CDR3 runs 11 residues. Germline V gene lookup returns CDR1 GTSNPN and CDR2 SVGIG (reference sequence). The CDR3 protein is CAWGSTGGYTF. CDR3 coding DNA: TGTGCCTGGGGTTCGACGGGGGGCTACACCTTC.

V and J are TRBV4-2 and TRBJ2-2; 8 nucleotides align to TRBD2. V trimming: 3 bases; J trimming: 0 bases; junction bases outside the gene matches: 12. The germline V gene has CDR1 LGHNA and CDR2 YNFKEQ. CDR3 length: 19 residues. CDR3 loop: CASSHDGAGVFANTGELFF. The CDR3 coding sequence is TGTGCCAGCAGCCACGACGGAGCGGGGGTCTTTGCGAACACCGGGGAGCTGTTTTTT.

The gene calls are TRBV5-1 and TRBJ1-1, with D uncertain. This CDR3 spans 14 amino acids. Germline CDR1 and CDR2: SGHRS and YFSETQ. V was pared by 1 base and J by 3 bases, with 10 bases between. The CDR3 spells CASSLWARDTEAFF. In DNA form, the CDR3 reads TGCGCCAGCAGCTTGTGGGCGCGAGACACTGAAGCTTTCTTT. Combining the CDR3 with reference TRBV5-1 and TRBJ1-1 gives the whole variable domain KAGVTQTPRYLIKTRGQQVTLSCSPISGHRSVSWYQQTPGQGLQFLFEYFSETQRNKGNFPGRFSGRQFSNSRSEMNVSTLELGDSALYLCASSLWARDTEAFFGQGTRLTVV.

V and J are TRBV4-1 and TRBJ1-1; D ambiguous. V was trimmed by 1 base and J by 2 bases, leaving 8 bases between them. CDR1 is MGHRA, CDR2 YSYEKL, per germline. This CDR3 region has 14 residues. The CDR3 DNA is TGCGCCAGCAGCCAAGGGCGGCCTAACACTGAAGCTTTCTTT. This encodes CASSQGRPNTEAFF.

This clone was counted between two and nine times. The chain carries TRBV11-2 and TRBJ2-1; no clear D. The CDR3 extends over 12 amino acids. Germline V CDR1 and CDR2: SGHAT, FQNNGV. Deletions cut 1 base from V and 11 bases from J, with 9 bases between. CDR3 DNA: TGTGCCAGCAGCTTAGGGGCCGGGCAGCAGTTCTTC. Its translation is CASSLGAGQQFF.

The CDR3 coding sequence is TGTGCCAGCAGTGCGTGGCGCAGCACAGATACGCAGTATTTT. This translates into CASSAWRSTDTQYF. V is TRBV27 and J is TRBJ2-3; D is unresolved. The germline gives CDR1 MNHEY, CDR2 SMNVEV (reference sequence). Trimming stripped 5 bases from V and 0 bases from J, with 9 bases between. This CDR3 has 14 amino acids.

This clone was observed a handful of times. The V and J genes are TRBV27 and TRBJ1-4; D ambiguous. V was pared by 0 bases and J by 7 bases, with 9 bases between. The V gene's germline CDR1 is MNHEY and CDR2 SMNVEV (reference sequence). The CDR3 loop spans 14 amino acids. CDR3 bases: TGTGCCAGCAGTTTATCCTGGGGAGGTGAAAAACTGTTTTTT. Its translation is CASSLSWGGEKLFF.

Here the CDR3 DNA reads TGTGCCAGCAGCCCGACAGTTTACGAGCAGTACTTC. Translating gives CASSPTVYEQYF. The V call is TRBV11-2, the J call TRBJ2-7; the D gene is possibly TRBD1 (5 bases). V dropped 5 bases and J dropped 4 bases, with 9 bases sitting between them. Germline CDR1 SGHAT, CDR2 FQNNGV. CDR3 length: 12 residues.

This chain links TRBV7-2 with TRBJ2-1; 9 bases are a match to TRBD2. Germline CDR1 reads SGHTA; CDR2 reads FQGNSA. This CDR3 comprises 15 residues. J gave up 6 bases and V 1 base, and 4 bases lay outside the gene matches. This CDR3 is CASSLDSGGFNEQFF. The CDR3 nucleotides are TGTGCCAGCAGCTTAGACAGCGGGGGGTTCAATGAGCAGTTCTTC.

The chain carries TRBV29-1 and TRBJ2-2; D unclear. V lost 4 bases to trimming and J lost 6 bases, with 9 bases between them. Per the germline V gene, CDR1 is SQVTM and CDR2 is ANQGSEA. The CDR3 is 12 amino acids. CDR3 loop: CSVGEGSGELFF. CDR3 bases: TGCAGCGTTGGTGAAGGGTCCGGGGAGCTGTTTTTT.

The V and J genes are TRBV10-3 and TRBJ2-5; 7 nucleotides line up with TRBD2. The germline V gene encodes CDR1 ENHRY and CDR2 SYGVKD. V was pared by 3 bases and J by 5 bases, with 3 bases of the junction left unmatched. The CDR3 consists of 13 residues. CDR3 nucleotide sequence: TGTGCCATCAGTGATGGGGGGGTGGAGACCCAGTACTTC. Protein product: CAISDGGVETQYF.

This clone was detected a few times. The rearrangement uses TRBV21-1 and TRBJ2-5. TRBV21-1 constitutes a pseudogene. The CDR3 totals 14 residues. The CDR3 is CASSKLKTQETQYF. The CDR3, as DNA: TGTGCCAGCAGCAAATTAAAGACCCAAGAGACCCAGTACTTC.

The genes are TRBV30 and TRBJ1-2; D is perhaps TRBD1 (5 bases). In germline, CDR1 is GTSNPN, CDR2 SVGIG (reference sequence). The V end was cut by 5 bases, the J end by 4 bases, with 14 bases between. The CDR3 runs 13 residues. The CDR3 DNA sequence: TGTGCCTGGTCCGACGGAGACAGCTATGGCTACACCTTC. It codes for CAWSDGDSYGYTF.